These T cell receptor beta chains were read from a single sample in a study of lymphopenia after photon versus proton radiotherapy. Sequenced by immunoSEQ multiplex PCR; TCRdb stores in-frame clones only, minus some. The data contain about 160,000 clones, about 88% of them singletons. Sequenced material: peripheral blood, taken from a patient treated with photon-based radiotherapy. The source is a man aged 50 to 60 with gastric cancer. Each CDR3 is given with its conserved first and last residue. A D gene is named only where the DNA matches it firmly. The size entry is marked missing in some rows and otherwise reads once, few, many or a size class.

abundance: -; v_gene: TRBV7-9; d_gene: TRBD1; j_gene: TRBJ1-1; CDR3nt: TGTGCCAGCAGCCGGACAGGGGATACTGAAGCTTTCTTT; CDR3aa: CASSRTGDTEAFF
abundance: -; v_gene: TRBV5-4; d_gene: -; j_gene: TRBJ2-1; CDR3nt: TGTGCCAGCAGCTTGGGGGCGGCTTACAATGAGCAGTTCTTC; CDR3aa: CASSLGAAYNEQFF
abundance: -; v_gene: TRBV5-1; d_gene: -; j_gene: TRBJ1-4; CDR3nt: TGCGCCAGCAGCCCATCTGCAACTAATGAAAAACTGTTTTTT; CDR3aa: CASSPSATNEKLFF
abundance: -; v_gene: TRBV10-2; d_gene: TRBD2; j_gene: TRBJ2-2; CDR3nt: TGCGCCAGCAGTCGACTAGCCGCCGGGGAGCTGTTTTTT; CDR3aa: CASSRLAAGELFF
abundance: -; v_gene: TRBV5-6; d_gene: TRBD2; j_gene: TRBJ2-1; CDR3nt: TGTGCCAGCAGCTTGGGGACTAGCGGGAGAAGGAGGGATGAGCAGTTCTTC; CDR3aa: CASSLGTSGRRRDEQFF
abundance: -; v_gene: TRBV4-2; d_gene: -; j_gene: TRBJ1-4; CDR3nt: TGTGCCAGCAGTCAGATGGGTGAAAAACTGTTTTTT; CDR3aa: CASSQMGEKLFF
abundance: -; v_gene: TRBV6-5; d_gene: TRBD2; j_gene: TRBJ2-7; CDR3nt: TGTGCCAGCAGATTACTAGCGACCTACGAGCAGTACTTC; CDR3aa: CASRLLATYEQYF
abundance: once; v_gene: TRBV25-1; d_gene: TRBD2; j_gene: TRBJ2-7; CDR3nt: TGTGCCAGCAGTGAACATAGCGGGAGTAGGGGGCAGTACTTC; CDR3aa: CASSEHSGSRGQYF
abundance: -; v_gene: TRBV7-9; d_gene: TRBD2; j_gene: TRBJ2-7; CDR3nt: TGTGCCAGCAGCTTACTGCTAGCGGGATCCCTGGGTGAGCAGTACTTC; CDR3aa: CASSLLLAGSLGEQYF
abundance: -; v_gene: TRBV14; d_gene: -; j_gene: TRBJ2-5; CDR3nt: TGTGCCAGCAGCCAACCACCCGCCAGGGGAGGGGACCAAGAGACCCAGTACTTC; CDR3aa: CASSQPPARGGDQETQYF
abundance: -; v_gene: TRBV7-6; d_gene: -; j_gene: TRBJ2-7; CDR3nt: TGTGCCAGCAGCTTAGAGCAGGGAAACTACGAGCAGTACTTC; CDR3aa: CASSLEQGNYEQYF
abundance: -; v_gene: TRBV5-4; d_gene: -; j_gene: TRBJ2-2; CDR3nt: TGTGCCAGCAGGGACCTCGAGCGGAACACCGGGGAGCTGTTTTTT; CDR3aa: CASRDLERNTGELFF
abundance: -; v_gene: TRBV2; d_gene: TRBD1; j_gene: TRBJ2-3; CDR3nt: TGTGCCAGCAGTTCGTTCGGACAGGTTACGCAGTATTTT; CDR3aa: CASSSFGQVTQYF
abundance: medium-sized; v_gene: TRBV30; d_gene: -; j_gene: TRBJ1-1; CDR3nt: TGTGCCTGGATTCAGTCAGGGGTAACTGAAGCTTTCTTT; CDR3aa: CAWIQSGVTEAFF
abundance: -; v_gene: TRBV30; d_gene: -; j_gene: TRBJ2-7; CDR3nt: TGTGCCTGGAGTGTCTTAGGGGTCCACGAGCAGTACTTC; CDR3aa: CAWSVLGVHEQYF
abundance: -; v_gene: TRBV9; d_gene: TRBD2; j_gene: TRBJ2-2; CDR3nt: TGTGCCAGCGGGCGGCTAGCGGGAGGGCCCGGGGAGCTGTTTTTT; CDR3aa: CASGRLAGGPGELFF
abundance: -; v_gene: TRBV5-6; d_gene: -; j_gene: TRBJ1-2; CDR3nt: TGTGCCAGCAACCAGGGAGACAGGATCTATGGCTACACCTTC; CDR3aa: CASNQGDRIYGYTF
abundance: -; v_gene: TRBV5-6; d_gene: -; j_gene: TRBJ1-3; CDR3nt: TGTGCCAGCAGTTTCGTTAGGAGCTCTGGAAACACCATATATTTT; CDR3aa: CASSFVRSSGNTIYF
abundance: -; v_gene: TRBV21-1; d_gene: -; j_gene: TRBJ2-1; CDR3nt: TGTGCCAGCAGCAAAGAAGGGATACAGGGATACAATGAGCAGTTCTTC; CDR3aa: CASSKEGIQGYNEQFF
abundance: few; v_gene: TRBV6-1; d_gene: -; j_gene: TRBJ2-2; CDR3nt: TGTGCCAGCCGGGGTAGTTACACCGGGGAGCTGTTTTTT; CDR3aa: CASRGSYTGELFF
abundance: once; v_gene: TRBV7-3; d_gene: -; j_gene: TRBJ1-1; CDR3nt: TGTGCCAGCAGCTCGGGGGCGCGCACTGAAGCTTTCTTT; CDR3aa: CASSSGARTEAFF
abundance: once; v_gene: TRBV9; d_gene: TRBD2; j_gene: TRBJ2-1; CDR3nt: TGTGCCAGCAGCGTAGGACTAGCGGGAGATCTGAATGAGCAGTTCTTC; CDR3aa: CASSVGLAGDLNEQFF
abundance: once; v_gene: TRBV30; d_gene: TRBD1; j_gene: TRBJ1-4; CDR3nt: TGTGCCTGGAGTCTAGCGGGACAGGGGAGTTATGAAAAACTGTTTTTT; CDR3aa: CAWSLAGQGSYEKLFF
abundance: -; v_gene: TRBV6-4; d_gene: -; j_gene: TRBJ2-1; CDR3nt: TGTGCCAGCAGTCCGGACGCGGGTGAGCAGTTCTTC; CDR3aa: CASSPDAGEQFF
abundance: -; v_gene: TRBV9; d_gene: -; j_gene: TRBJ2-2; CDR3nt: TGTGCCAGCAGCGTAATTGGCGACACCGGGGAGCTGTTTTTT; CDR3aa: CASSVIGDTGELFF
abundance: -; v_gene: TRBV11-2; d_gene: -; j_gene: TRBJ2-7; CDR3nt: TGTGCCAGCAGCTCTGGGTCCTCTCTAAACGAGCAGTACTTC; CDR3aa: CASSSGSSLNEQYF
abundance: -; v_gene: TRBV27; d_gene: -; j_gene: TRBJ2-5; CDR3nt: TGTGCCAGCAGAGGAACCCTGATACAAGAGACCCAGTACTTC; CDR3aa: CASRGTLIQETQYF